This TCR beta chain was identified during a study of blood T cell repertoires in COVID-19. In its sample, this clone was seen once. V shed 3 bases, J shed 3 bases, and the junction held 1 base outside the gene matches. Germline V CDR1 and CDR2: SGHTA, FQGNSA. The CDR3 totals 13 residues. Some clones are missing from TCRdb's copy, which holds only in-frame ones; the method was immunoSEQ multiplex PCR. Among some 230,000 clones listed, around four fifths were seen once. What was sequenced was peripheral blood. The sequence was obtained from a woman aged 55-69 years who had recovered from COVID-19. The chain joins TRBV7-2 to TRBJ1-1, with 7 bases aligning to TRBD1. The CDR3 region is CASSFDRDTEAFF. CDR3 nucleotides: TGTGCCAGCAGCTTCGACAGGGACACTGAAGCTTTCTTT.